This TCR beta chain originates from a study of T-cell memory formation after mild COVID-19. MiXCR, run by TCRdb on the 5' RACE reads, gives a single entry per CDR3 protein. This sample yields about 290,000 distinct CDR3 sequences, of which more than 15% are seen a single time; roughly 23% belongs to the top ten. Study-wide results and caveats: CD4+ contracting clones were mainly CM and EM; CD8+ ones, EMRA.

The CDR3 is 14 amino acids. Deletions cut 1 base from V and 6 bases from J, with 10 bases between. The germline gives CDR1 SGHTA, CDR2 FQGNSA. The sample holds many counts of this clonotype. The antigen is unknown. The chain carries TRBV7-2 and TRBJ2-4; weak D call: TRBD1 (5 bases). This clonotype was sampled from a man aged 18 to 29 who had mild COVID-19 (a few samples of this study predate the infection). Cell type and time point are not known. Sequencing was performed on PBMCs or a T cell subset sorted from them (not recorded which). The CDR3 is CASSLVPQGNIQYF. CDR3 DNA: TGTGCCAGCAGCTTAGTCCCGCAGGGAAACATTCAGTACTTC.